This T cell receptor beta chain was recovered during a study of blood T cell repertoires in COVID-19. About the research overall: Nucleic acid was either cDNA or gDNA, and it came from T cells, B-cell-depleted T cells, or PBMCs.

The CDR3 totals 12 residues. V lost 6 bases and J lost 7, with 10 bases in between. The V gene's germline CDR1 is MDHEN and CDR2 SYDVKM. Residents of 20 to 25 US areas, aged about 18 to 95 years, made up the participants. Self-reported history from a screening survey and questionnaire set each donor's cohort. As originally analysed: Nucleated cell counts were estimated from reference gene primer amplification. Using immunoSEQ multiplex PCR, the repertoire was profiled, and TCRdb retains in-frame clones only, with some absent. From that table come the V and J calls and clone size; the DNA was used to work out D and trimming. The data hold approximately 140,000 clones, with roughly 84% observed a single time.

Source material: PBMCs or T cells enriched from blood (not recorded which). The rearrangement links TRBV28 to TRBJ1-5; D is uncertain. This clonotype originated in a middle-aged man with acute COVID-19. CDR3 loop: CASSTGGQPQHF. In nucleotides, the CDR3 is TGTGCCAGCAGCACCGGAGGGCAGCCCCAGCATTTT.